This TCR beta chain was documented in a study of identical twins. TCRdb recomputed calls from the 5' RACE reads with MiXCR, one row per CDR3 protein. The sample has 350,000 to 450,000 distinct CDR3 sequences; less than 20% are singletons. This clonotype was detected a few times. In germline, CDR1 is SQVTM, CDR2 ANQGSEA. The CDR3 runs 15 residues. The V and J ends lost 3 bases and 3 bases respectively, with 17 bases between them. Sequencing input: naive T cells sorted from blood. The TCR sequence derives from a man in his forties or fifties in good health. This sequence joins TRBV29-1 and TRBJ1-1; no clear D. As DNA, the CDR3 is TGCAGCGTTGATGAGGAAAGGAGTGGGTACACTGAAGCTTTCTTT. Its translation is CSVDEERSGYTEAFF.